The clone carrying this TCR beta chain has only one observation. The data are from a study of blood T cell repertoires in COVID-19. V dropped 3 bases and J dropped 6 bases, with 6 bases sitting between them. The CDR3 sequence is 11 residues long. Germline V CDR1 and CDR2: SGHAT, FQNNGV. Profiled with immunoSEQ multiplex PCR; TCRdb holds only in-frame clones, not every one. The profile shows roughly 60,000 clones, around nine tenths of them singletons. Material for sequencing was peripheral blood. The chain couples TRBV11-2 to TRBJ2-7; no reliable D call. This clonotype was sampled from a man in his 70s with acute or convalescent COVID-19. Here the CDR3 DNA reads TGTGCCAGCAGCTTCGGTTTCGAGCAGTACTTC. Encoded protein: CASSFGFEQYF.